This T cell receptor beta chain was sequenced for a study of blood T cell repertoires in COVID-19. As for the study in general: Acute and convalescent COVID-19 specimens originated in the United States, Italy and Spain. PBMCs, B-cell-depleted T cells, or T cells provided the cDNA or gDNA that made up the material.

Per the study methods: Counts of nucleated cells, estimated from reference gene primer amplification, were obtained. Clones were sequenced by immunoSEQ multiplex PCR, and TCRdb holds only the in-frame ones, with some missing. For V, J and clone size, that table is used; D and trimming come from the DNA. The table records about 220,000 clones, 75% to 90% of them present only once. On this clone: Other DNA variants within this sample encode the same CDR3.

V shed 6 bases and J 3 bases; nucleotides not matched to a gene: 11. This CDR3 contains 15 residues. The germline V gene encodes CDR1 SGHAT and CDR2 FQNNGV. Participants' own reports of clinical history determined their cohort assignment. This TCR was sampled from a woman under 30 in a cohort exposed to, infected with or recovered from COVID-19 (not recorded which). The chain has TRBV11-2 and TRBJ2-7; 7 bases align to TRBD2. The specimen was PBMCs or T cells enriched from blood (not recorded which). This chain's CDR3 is CASSLRTGGNYEQYF. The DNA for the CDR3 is TGTGCCAGCAGTTTGAGGACGGGGGGAAACTACGAGCAGTACTTC. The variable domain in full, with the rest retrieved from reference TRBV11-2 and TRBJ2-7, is EAGVAQSPRYKIIEKRQSVAFWCNPISGHATLYWYQQILGQGPKLLIQFQNNGVVDDSQLPKDRFSAERLKGVDSTLKIQPAKLEDSAVYLCASSLRTGGNYEQYFGPGTRLTVT.